This TCR beta chain was retrieved from a study of blood T cells in healthy people across ages. Study findings and constraints: Roughly linearly, TCR beta diversity per million T cells fell as age increased. Long-lived donors exceeded aged donors in naive CD4+ cells and diversity.

To note about this clonotype: Its specificity is unknown.

J gave up 6 bases and V 1 base, and 6 bases lay outside the gene matches. The CDR3 is 15 amino acids. The germline CDR1 and CDR2 sequences are SGHTA and FQGNSA. A second PCR of about 7 to 11 cycles used a sample-barcoded 5' primer and a J-beta primer mix. Each TCR beta cDNA got a 12-nucleotide random molecular identifier. TCRdb fed the 5' RACE reads into MiXCR, producing one record per CDR3 protein. The repertoire holds hundreds of thousands of distinct CDR3 sequences, with roughly half as singletons. The sequence came from a woman of 80 years or more in good health. Sequencing used blood. This chain connects TRBV7-2 to TRBJ2-7, with TRBD2 matching 10 bases. The CDR3 loop reads CASSLGPSGGGEQYF. DNA for the CDR3: TGTGCCAGCAGCTTAGGGCCTAGCGGGGGTGGCGAGCAGTACTTC.